These T cell receptor beta chains were read from a single sample in a study of Ad26.COV2.S vaccination and SARS-CoV-2 variants. TCRdb's table, derived via immunoSEQ multiplex PCR, lists solely in-frame clones and lacks some. In the table there are some 480,000 clones, roughly 89% of which are singletons. Material: peripheral blood, obtained in a trial of Ad26.COV2.S vaccine versus placebo. Source of these receptors: a person between 18 and 59 years old who received the Ad26.COV2.S COVID-19 vaccine or a placebo. CDR3s include the opening cysteine and the closing phenylalanine or tryptophan. The order of the fields is clone size, J gene, D gene, V gene, CDR3 protein, CDR3 DNA. A D gene is named only where the DNA matches it firmly. The size field is filled for only some rows; it gives once, few, many or a size class.

>.|TRBJ2-7|TRBD1|TRBV28
CASSHTIQGAGEQYF
TGTGCCAGCAGCCATACCATACAGGGGGCTGGCGAGCAGTACTTC
>.|TRBJ1-1|.|TRBV4-3
CASSPHPRMNTEAFF
TGCGCCAGCAGCCCTCATCCCAGGATGAACACTGAAGCTTTCTTT
>.|TRBJ2-3|TRBD2|TRBV6-5
CASSLAGGRIDTQYF
TGTGCCAGCAGTCTAGCGGGAGGACGGATAGATACGCAGTATTTT
>.|TRBJ2-7|.|TRBV5-1
CASSLPAHYEQYF
TGCGCCAGCAGCTTGCCGGCTCACTACGAGCAGTACTTC
>.|TRBJ1-6|TRBD1|TRBV10-3
CAISEGDRASPLHF
TGTGCCATCAGTGAAGGGGACAGGGCTTCACCCCTCCACTTT
>.|TRBJ2-1|.|TRBV4-2
CASSPTQPYNEQFF
TGTGCCAGCAGCCCGACACAGCCCTACAATGAGCAGTTCTTC
>.|TRBJ1-3|.|TRBV27
CASSPRTGSGNTIYF
TGTGCCAGCAGTCCCCGCACAGGGTCTGGAAACACCATATATTTT
>few|TRBJ1-6|.|TRBV2
CASTIPTTGEAPLHF
TGTGCCAGCACCATCCCGACGACGGGGGAGGCGCCCCTCCACTTT
>once|TRBJ1-6|.|TRBV5-6
CASSWGAGDNSPLHF
TGTGCCAGCAGTTGGGGGGCCGGAGATAATTCACCCCTCCACTTT
>.|TRBJ2-7|.|TRBV24-1
CATRVTAISIDSSYEQYF
TGTGCCACCAGGGTAACAGCAATTAGCATCGATAGCTCCTACGAGCAGTACTTC
>.|TRBJ2-2|TRBD1|TRBV5-4
CASSLQGPNTGELFF
TGTGCCAGCAGCTTACAGGGGCCGAACACCGGGGAGCTGTTTTTT
>once|TRBJ1-2|TRBD1|TRBV27
CASSQHRGLGGYTF
TGTGCCAGCAGTCAGCACAGGGGGCTGGGAGGCTACACCTTC
>once|TRBJ2-6|.|TRBV6-4
CASSTNSGTHSGANVLTF
TGTGCCAGCAGTACAAACTCCGGGACCCACTCTGGGGCCAACGTCCTGACTTTC
>.|TRBJ1-1|.|TRBV5-8
CASSFLGIPPEAFF
TGTGCCAGCAGCTTTTTAGGAATCCCGCCTGAAGCTTTCTTT
>once|TRBJ1-2|.|TRBV3-1/TRBV3-2
CASSQPGGKTGGYGYTF
TGTGCCAGCAGCCAACCCGGGGGCAAGACAGGAGGCTATGGCTACACCTTC
>.|TRBJ2-3|TRBD2|TRBV19
CASTAGASTDTQYF
TGTGCCAGTACAGCGGGGGCCAGCACAGATACGCAGTATTTT
>.|TRBJ2-3|.|TRBV27
CASSFGKPTDTQYF
TGTGCCAGCAGTTTTGGAAAGCCCACAGATACGCAGTATTTT
>.|TRBJ2-7|.|TRBV3-1/TRBV3-2
CASSQLLAYEQYF
TGTGCCAGCAGCCAATTGTTAGCCTACGAGCAGTACTTC
>.|TRBJ1-2|.|TRBV6-5
CASSSQGTYGYTF
TGTGCCAGCAGTTCTCAGGGAACCTATGGCTACACCTTC
>few|TRBJ1-2|.|TRBV5-4
CASSFNRDLGYTF
TGTGCCAGCAGCTTCAACAGGGACTTAGGCTACACCTTC
>.|TRBJ2-1|TRBD2|TRBV24-1
CATSDHSGSSYNEQFF
TGTGCCACCAGTGATCATAGCGGGAGCTCCTACAATGAGCAGTTCTTC
>.|TRBJ1-3|.|TRBV3-1/TRBV3-2
CASSQTGTTDNRNTIYF
TGTGCCAGCAGCCAGACCGGGACAACGGACAACAGAAACACCATATATTTT
>.|TRBJ2-5|.|TRBV15
CATSRPNTYQETQYF
TGTGCCACCAGCAGACCCAACACGTACCAAGAGACCCAGTACTTC
>.|TRBJ1-5|.|TRBV28
CASRPGGGDGHQPQHF
TGTGCCAGCAGACCAGGTGGGGGGGATGGTCATCAGCCCCAGCATTTT
>.|TRBJ2-7|TRBD2|TRBV2
CASRTTAGLAGVYEQYF
TGTGCCAGCAGAACAACAGCGGGACTAGCGGGAGTCTACGAGCAGTACTTC
>.|TRBJ2-3|TRBD2|TRBV2
CASIRESGRGDTQYF
TGTGCCAGCATCCGAGAGAGCGGGAGGGGAGATACGCAGTATTTT
>.|TRBJ2-1|TRBD1|TRBV25-1
CASRTMTGQNPYNEQFF
TGTGCCAGCAGAACTATGACAGGGCAGAATCCCTACAATGAGCAGTTCTTC
>.|TRBJ1-4|TRBD1|TRBV4-1
CASSQDPGTANEKLFF
TGCGCCAGCAGCCAAGATCCGGGGACAGCTAATGAAAAACTGTTTTTT
>.|TRBJ1-1|.|TRBV4-2
CASREGRQNTEAFF
TGTGCCAGCCGAGAGGGCCGCCAAAACACTGAAGCTTTCTTT
>.|TRBJ2-4|.|TRBV5-6
CASSLGPGIGKNIQYF
TGTGCCAGCAGCTTGGGTCCAGGGATCGGCAAAAACATTCAGTACTTC
>.|TRBJ2-1|TRBD2|TRBV30
CAWSVGTSVSYNEQFF
TGTGCCTGGAGTGTAGGGACTAGCGTCTCCTACAATGAGCAGTTCTTC